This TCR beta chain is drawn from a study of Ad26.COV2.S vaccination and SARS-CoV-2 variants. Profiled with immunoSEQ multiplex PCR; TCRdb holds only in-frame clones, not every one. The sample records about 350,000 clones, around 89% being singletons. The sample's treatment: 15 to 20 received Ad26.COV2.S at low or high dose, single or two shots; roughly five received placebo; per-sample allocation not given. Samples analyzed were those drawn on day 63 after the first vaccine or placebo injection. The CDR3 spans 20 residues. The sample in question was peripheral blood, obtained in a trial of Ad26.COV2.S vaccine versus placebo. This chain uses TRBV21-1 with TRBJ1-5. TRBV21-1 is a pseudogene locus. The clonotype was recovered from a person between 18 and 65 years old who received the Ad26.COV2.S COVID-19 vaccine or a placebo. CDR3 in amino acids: CASSKVLRPPGGPSVEPQHF. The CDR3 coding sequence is TGTGCCAGCAGCAAAGTCTTGAGACCTCCCGGGGGGCCGTCCGTCGAACCCCAGCATTTT.